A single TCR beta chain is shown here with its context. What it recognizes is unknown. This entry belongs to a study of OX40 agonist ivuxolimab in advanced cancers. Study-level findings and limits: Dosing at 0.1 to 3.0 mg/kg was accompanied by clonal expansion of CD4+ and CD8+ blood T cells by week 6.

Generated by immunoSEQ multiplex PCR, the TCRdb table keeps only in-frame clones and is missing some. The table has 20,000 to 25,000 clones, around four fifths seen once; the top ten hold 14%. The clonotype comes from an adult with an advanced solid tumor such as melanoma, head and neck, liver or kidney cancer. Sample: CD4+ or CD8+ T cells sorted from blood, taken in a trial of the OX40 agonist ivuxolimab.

CDR3 region: CASSLEGVGELFF. CDR3 bases: TGTGCCAGCAGCTTAGAGGGAGTCGGGGAGCTGTTTTTT. The chain uses TRBV7-9 and TRBJ2-2, with D perhaps matching TRBD2 (5 bases). Trimming pared 1 base from V and 7 bases from J, leaving 7 bases between. CDR3 size: 13 residues. Germline V gene data show CDR1 as SEHNR and CDR2 as FQNEAQ (reference sequence).